This T cell receptor (beta chain) was recorded in a study of blood T cell repertoires in COVID-19. This clone was found once. In the authors' methods: Reference gene primers were amplified, and this amplification served to estimate nucleated cell counts. The protocol was immunoSEQ multiplex PCR, while the TCRdb copy is restricted to in-frame clones and leaves out a portion. V, J and clone size reflect that table, while D and trimming were determined from the DNA. The table shows about 340,000 clones, with around 91% occurring only once. From germline, CDR1 is SGHNT and CDR2 YENEEA. Trimming cost V 5 bases and J 2 bases, with 12 bases left between them. CDR3 size: 15 residues.

This rearrangement joins TRBV11-3 to TRBJ2-2, with D maybe TRBD2 (7 bases). This sequence was found in a woman under 30 who had recovered from COVID-19. Sequencing was performed on peripheral blood. The CDR3 protein is CASSQRGGNTGELFF. CDR3 bases: TGTGCCAGCAGCCAAAGGGGGGGAAACACCGGGGAGCTGTTTTTT.